The clone carrying this T cell receptor (beta chain) occurred a few times. What it binds is not known. These data are taken from a study of response to subunit inactivated influenza vaccine. Study observations and caveats: It was the authors' suggestion that each seasonal influenza vaccination recruits few new T cells.

The CDR3 runs to 16 residues. V dropped 5 bases and J dropped 3; count of bases not matched to a gene: 8. Germline values: CDR1 MDHEN, CDR2 SYDVKM. TCRdb ran MiXCR on the RT-PCR reads and lists one entry per CDR3 protein. This sample has approximately 520,000 distinct CDR3 sequences, with 25% found just once. V usage is TRBV28 and J usage is TRBJ2-2; 8 bases match TRBD1. The material was CD4+ T cells sorted from PBMCs, obtained 5 days after vaccination. The receptor's source is a man aged 45-60 years who received an inactivated influenza vaccine. The CDR3 here is CASSPTQGADTGELFF. In DNA form, the CDR3 reads TGTGCCAGCAGTCCTACGCAGGGGGCAGACACCGGGGAGCTGTTTTTT. The full variable domain, its missing parts supplied by reference TRBV28 and TRBJ2-2, is DVKVTQSSRYLVKRTGEKVFLECVQDMDHENMFWYRQDPGLGLRLIYFSYDVKMKEKGDIPEGYSVSREKKERFSLILESASTNQTSMYLCASSPTQGADTGELFFGEGSRLTVL.